This entry lists 17 T cell receptor beta chains sequenced from one sample in a study of molecular identifiers for immune sequencing clone quantification. Each CDR3 protein gets one entry after TCRdb re-called the PCR reads with MiXCR. The table records 8,000 to 11,000 distinct CDR3 sequences, around 20% of them present only once. The specimen was naive CD8+ T cells from blood, with Jurkat cell RNA spiked in. Documented subset: FACS-sorted CD8+CD4-CCR7+CD45RA+ naive T cells. The source of these receptors is a human donor in good health. Some libraries in this study had Jurkat cell RNA spiked in.

This clonotype has a count of ten or more. The CDR3 here is CASSLDQAYEQYF. CDR3 DNA sequence: TGCGCCAGCAGCCTCGACCAAGCTTACGAGCAGTACTTC. V and J are TRBV4-1 and TRBJ2-7; D not certain. Looked up from germline, CDR1 is MGHRA and CDR2 is YSYEKL. This CDR3 is 13 amino acids long. V shed 4 bases and J shed 4 bases, with 11 bases lying between them.

The V call is TRBV4-3, the J call TRBJ2-1; D uncertain. CDR3 length: 13 residues. Trimming pared 4 bases from V and 9 bases from J, leaving 13 bases between. Germline CDR1 LGHNA, CDR2 YSLEER. This CDR3 reads CASSLMSGSEQFF. CDR3 in DNA: TGCGCCAGCAGCCTGATGTCAGGCAGTGAGCAGTTCTTC.

Many counts were recorded for this clonotype. This rearrangement joins TRBV12-3 or TRBV12-4 to TRBJ2-1, with a weak D call TRBD2 (5 bases). CDR3 length: 12 amino acids. Trimming shortened V by 9 bases and J by 3 bases, and 9 bases separated the two germline ends. The CDR3 coding sequence is TGTGCCAGTCGCGGACTCTACAATGAGCAGTTCTTC. It yields the protein CASRGLYNEQFF.

By share, this clonotype counts as medium-sized. The chain carries TRBV5-1 and TRBJ2-7; possible D gene TRBD2, 5 bases. This CDR3 is 13 amino acids long. The V gene lost 1 base and the J gene lost 11 bases, with 16 bases spanning the gap. Germline assignment: CDR1 SGHRS and CDR2 YFSETQ. The CDR3 here is CASSLREGYEEYF. The DNA for the CDR3 is TGCGCCAGCAGCTTGAGAGAGGGCTACGAAGAGTACTTC.

By frequency in the sample, this clonotype is medium-sized. The V gene is TRBV4-3, the J gene TRBJ2-1; tentatively, D is TRBD1 (6 bases). The germline V gene encodes CDR1 LGHNA and CDR2 YSLEER. The CDR3 has 14 amino acids. V lost 4 bases and J 5 bases, leaving 12 bases between the germline ends. CDR3 in DNA: TGCGCCAGCAGCCGATACAGGGACCACAATGAGCAGTTCTTC. It translates to CASSRYRDHNEQFF.

This clonotype came up many times. The chain is built from TRBV27 and TRBJ2-7; no clear D. CDR1 MNHEY and CDR2 SMNVEV come from the germline V gene (reference sequence). Trimming removed 2 bases at V and 3 bases at J, with 8 bases between. The CDR3 is made up of 13 amino acids. CDR3 in amino acids: CASSLGEVYEQYF. Written as DNA, the CDR3 is TGTGCCAGCAGTTTAGGGGAAGTCTACGAGCAGTACTTC.

The J gene is TRBJ2-5, the V gene TRBV4-1; D may be TRBD1 or TRBD2 (5 bases each). The germline V gene encodes CDR1 MGHRA and CDR2 YSYEKL. V lost 3 bases and J lost 4, with 18 bases in between. This CDR3 contains 16 residues. CDR3 bases: TGCGCCAGCAGCCACTGGGACCAGGAGTTGGTAGAGACCCAGTACTTC. It specifies CASSHWDQELVETQYF.

This clonotype was detected many times. The CDR3 sequence is CASSFWREGSDTQYF. The CDR3 DNA reads TGTGCCAGCAGTTTCTGGCGGGAGGGTTCAGATACGCAGTATTTT. The V gene is TRBV7-9, the J gene TRBJ2-3; 9 bases map to TRBD2. The germline V gene encodes CDR1 SEHNR and CDR2 FQNEAQ (reference sequence). The CDR3 covers 15 residues. The V segment lost 6 bases and the J segment 4 bases; nucleotides outside the gene matches: 8.

As regards this clonotype: A much larger clone sits a single nucleotide away, making a read error possible. As the CDR3 is not closed by the conserved phenylalanine or tryptophan, this likely results from a read error. This sequence joins TRBV7-8 and TRBJ2-1; TRBD2 aligns across 8 bases. After removal of 4 bases from V and 0 bases from J, the junction contained 8 bases not matched to a gene. Germline values: CDR1 SGHVS, CDR2 FQNEAQ. The CDR3 contains 17 residues. The CDR3 reads CASSSLTSGPSYNEQFS. DNA for the CDR3: TGTGCCAGCAGCTCCCTTACTAGCGGACCCTCCTACAATGAGCAGTTCTCC.

At least ten counts were recorded for this clonotype. This sequence joins TRBV4-1 and TRBJ2-7; D gene uncertain. Trimming took 0 bases from V and 3 from J, leaving 6 bases between them. The CDR3 contains 13 residues. In germline, CDR1 is MGHRA, CDR2 YSYEKL. The CDR3 nucleotides read TGCGCCAGCAGCCAAGAAAACAGCTACGAGCAGTACTTC. As protein: CASSQENSYEQYF.

This clonotype was observed a few times. A much larger clone sits a single nucleotide away, making a read error possible. CDR3 nucleotide sequence: TGTGCCAGCAGCGGGAAAGCATTAGGGTACGCAGATACGCGGTATTTT. It encodes CASSGKALGYADTRYF. The rearrangement uses TRBV9 and TRBJ2-3; D call uncertain. This CDR3 region has 16 residues. Germline CDR1 reads SGDLS; CDR2 reads YYNGEE.

The chain uses TRBV18 and TRBJ1-1; the D is unclear. This CDR3 region has 16 residues. CDR1 is KGHSH and CDR2 is LQKENI in the germline V gene. The ends were cut back, 0 bases at V and 5 bases at J, with 16 bases in the middle. This CDR3 is CASSPPLGDGNTEAFF. Written as DNA, the CDR3 is TGTGCCAGCTCACCACCTTTGGGTGATGGGAATACTGAAGCTTTCTTT. The full variable domain, with the rest looked up from reference TRBV18 and TRBJ1-1, is NAGVMQNPRHLVRRRGQEARLRCSPMKGHSHVYWYRQLPEEGLKFMVYLQKENIIDESGMPKERFSAEFPKEGPSILRIQQVVRGDSAAYFCASSPPLGDGNTEAFFGQGTRLTVV.

In regard to this clonotype: One end of the junction varies from germline; a read error may be responsible. The chain joins TRBV7-9 to TRBJ1-3, with D unresolved. The CDR3 runs 14 residues. CDR1 and CDR2 (germline): SEHNR, FQNEAQ (reference sequence). Written as DNA, the CDR3 is TGTGCCAGCAGGTCGGCCAGCTCTGGAAACGCCATATACTTT. As protein: CASRSASSGNAIYF.

This clonotype was observed a few times. The V and J genes are TRBV11-2 and TRBJ2-7; D gene ambiguous. Deletions cut 5 bases from V and 0 bases from J, with 8 bases between. Germline loops: CDR1 SGHAT, CDR2 FQNNGV. This CDR3 has 13 amino acids. CDR3 amino acids: CASSLSSSYEQYF. The CDR3 nucleotides read TGTGCCAGCAGCCTGTCGAGCTCCTACGAGCAGTACTTC.

This clonotype has just a few counts. A much more abundant neighbour one base away suggests this may be a read error. The V and J genes are TRBV6-1 and TRBJ2-3; no reliable D call. CDR1 and CDR2 (germline): MNHNS, SASEGT. The V end was cut by 8 bases, the J end by 6 bases, with 18 bases between. This CDR3 contains 14 residues. The CDR3 sequence is CASHLGGPFDTQYF. The CDR3 DNA sequence: TGTGCCAGCCACCTGGGCGGCCCATTCGATACGCAGTATTTT.

This clonotype counts as medium-sized (0.01 to 0.1%). This chain joins TRBV28 and TRBJ1-5; D unresolved. V lost 4 bases, J lost 0 bases, and 10 bases lay in between. This CDR3 region has 15 residues. Looked up from germline, CDR1 is MDHEN and CDR2 is SYDVKM. The CDR3 protein is CASSSEINSNQPQHF. The CDR3 bases are TGTGCCAGCAGTTCGGAGATTAATAGCAATCAGCCCCAGCATTTT.

Of note for this clonotype: A read error is possible here, since a much larger clone lies one base away. This rearrangement joins TRBV7-6 to TRBJ2-7, with 7 positions matching TRBD2. This CDR3 spans 14 amino acids. Unmatched junction bases numbered 4, after V lost 1 base and J lost 4 bases. The germline gives CDR1 SGHVS, CDR2 FNYEAQ. This CDR3 is CASSLEASGYEQYF. In nucleotides, the CDR3 is TGTGCCAGCAGCTTAGAGGCTAGCGGATACGAGCAGTACTTC.